The 17 T cell receptor beta chains presented below share a single source sample, sequenced in a study of shared clonotypes between healthy human individuals. Sequencing was performed with immunoSEQ multiplex PCR; in TCRdb, only in-frame clones are kept and a portion is missing. The table has millions of clones, 85% to 95% seen once. The sample comprised naive CD4+ T cells sorted from blood. The subset here: CD45RA+ positively selected. These receptor sequences come from a man in his late teens or twenties in good health.

The J gene is TRBJ2-1, the V gene TRBV5-1; D is uncertain. V lost 0 bases and J lost 7, with 8 bases in between. Germline loops: CDR1 SGHRS, CDR2 YFSETQ. The CDR3 is 13 amino acids. The DNA for the CDR3 is TGCGCCAGCAGCTTGGGTCGTCCTAATGAGCAGTTCTTC. The encoded protein is CASSLGRPNEQFF.

A word on this clone: The same CDR3 also results from other DNA sequences found in this sample. The chain uses TRBV19 and TRBJ1-2; tentatively, D is TRBD1 (5 bases). Trimming pared 5 bases from V and 0 bases from J, leaving 10 bases between. Germline lookup yields CDR1 LNHDA and CDR2 SQIVND (reference sequence). The CDR3 has 14 residues. The DNA of the CDR3 is TGTGCCAGTAGTTGGCAGGGCCCTAACTATGGCTACACCTTC. Amino acids: CASSWQGPNYGYTF.

The genes are TRBV2 and TRBJ1-4; D ambiguous. The CDR3 runs 17 residues. Looked up from germline, CDR1 is SNHLY and CDR2 is FYNNEI. Between the trimmed V and J ends, which lost 4 bases and 0 bases, there was a span of 15 bases. CDR3 residues: CASSGSRILATNEKLFF. The CDR3 coding sequence is TGTGCCAGCAGTGGCTCCCGAATCCTTGCAACTAATGAAAAACTGTTTTTT.

This clone is a singleton in its sample. This rearrangement joins TRBV28 to TRBJ1-2, with a tentative D call TRBD1 (6 bases). V lost 6 bases and J 5 bases, leaving 28 bases between the germline ends. Germline V CDR1 and CDR2: MDHEN, SYDVKM. This CDR3 region has 18 residues. The CDR3 DNA follows: TGTGCCAGCAGCCCAAGTAGCCCCGACAGGCTGGTTGGGTATGGCTACACCTTC. It yields the protein CASSPSSPDRLVGYGYTF.

The V call is TRBV11-2, the J call TRBJ2-3, with unresolved D. Germline values: CDR1 SGHAT, CDR2 FQNNGV. CDR3 length equals 15 residues. The V gene lost 5 bases and the J gene lost 3 bases, with 15 bases spanning the gap. CDR3 loop: CASSTDGSATDTQYF. Here the CDR3 DNA reads TGTGCCAGCAGCACGGACGGATCTGCGACAGATACGCAGTATTTT.

This chain links TRBV18 with TRBJ2-1, with D possibly matching TRBD1 (6 bases). The length of the CDR3 is 16 residues. Germline V gene lookup returns CDR1 KGHSH and CDR2 LQKENI. Trimming shortened V by 2 bases and J by 0 bases, and 11 bases separated the two germline ends. CDR3 sequence: CASSPTVGGSYNEQFF. CDR3 in DNA: TGTGCCAGCTCACCAACGGTAGGGGGCTCCTACAATGAGCAGTTCTTC.

The V and J genes are TRBV9 and TRBJ2-3; tentative D call: TRBD2 (7 bases). The CDR3 sequence is 15 residues long. The germline V and J ends were trimmed by 0 bases and 4 bases, with 12 bases remaining between them. Germline CDR1 reads SGDLS; CDR2 reads YYNGEE. CDR3 sequence reads: CASSVAARGPDTQYF. The CDR3 region has the DNA TGTGCCAGCAGCGTAGCGGCGCGGGGGCCAGATACGCAGTATTTT.

The chain carries TRBV10-3 and TRBJ2-2, with 12 bases lining up with TRBD2. CDR3 length: 16 amino acids. Germline-derived CDR1 and CDR2 are ENHRY and SYGVKD. Losses at the gene ends were 6 bases for V and 3 bases for J; bases not matched to a gene: 5. CDR3 nucleotide sequence: TGTGCCATCAGGGCTAGCGGGGGGGCTTACACCGGGGAGCTGTTTTTT. Its protein product is CAIRASGGAYTGELFF.

A single count supports this clone. The chain is built from TRBV5-1 and TRBJ2-3; a weak D match, TRBD1 (6 bases). The germline V gene has CDR1 SGHRS and CDR2 YFSETQ. V lost 0 bases and J 3 bases, leaving 14 bases between the germline ends. This CDR3 is built from 16 residues. This chain's CDR3 is CASSLGATGLTDTQYF. As DNA, the CDR3 is TGCGCCAGCAGCTTGGGTGCCACAGGGCTTACAGATACGCAGTATTTT.

The V and J genes are TRBV6-6 and TRBJ1-2; TRBD1 is a possible D gene (6 bases). CDR1 and CDR2 (germline): MNHNY, SVGAGI (reference sequence). This CDR3 is built from 13 residues. V dropped 7 bases and J dropped 4 bases, with 13 bases sitting between them. The CDR3 bases are TGTGCCAGCATCGAGGGGGGGCGCTATGGCTACACCTTC. It translates to CASIEGGRYGYTF.

Only one count was recorded for this clone. The genes are TRBV2 and TRBJ2-5; D gene ambiguous. V was clipped by 1 base and J by 1 base, with 7 bases between them. Germline assignment: CDR1 SNHLY and CDR2 FYNNEI. The CDR3 spans 14 residues. The CDR3 here is CASSEEELQETQYF. DNA for the CDR3: TGTGCCAGCAGTGAAGAGGAGCTCCAAGAGACCCAGTACTTC.

The chain combines TRBV7-6 with TRBJ1-2; no clear D gene. Trimming cost V 10 bases and J 4 bases, with 19 bases left between them. Germline V gene sequence: CDR1 SGHVS, CDR2 FNYEAQ. The CDR3 length is 14 residues. The CDR3 protein is CATIRQEAGYGYTF. DNA for the CDR3: TGTGCCACCATCCGCCAGGAAGCGGGCTATGGCTACACCTTC.

A note on this clone: The sample holds other DNA sequences that translate to the same CDR3. CDR3 nucleotide sequence: TGTGCCAGCAGTTACCGCGGCGAGCAGTTCTTC. Translating gives CASSYRGEQFF. The V and J genes are TRBV6-5 and TRBJ2-1; D gene uncertain. V was trimmed by 2 bases and J by 10 bases, leaving 6 bases between them. CDR3 length: 11 amino acids. From germline, CDR1 is MNHEY and CDR2 SVGAGI.

The CDR3 sequence is CASSISYQGGNSYEQYF. In nucleotides, the CDR3 is TGTGCCAGTAGTATATCCTATCAGGGGGGCAACTCCTACGAGCAGTACTTC. The chain recombines TRBV19 with TRBJ2-7, with a possible D match to TRBD1 (7 bases). The germline gives CDR1 LNHDA, CDR2 SQIVND (reference sequence). The CDR3 extends over 17 amino acids. V dropped 2 bases and J dropped 0 bases, with 17 bases sitting between them.

The chain uses TRBV4-1 and TRBJ2-1; 10 nucleotides match TRBD2. This CDR3 has 16 residues. CDR1 is MGHRA and CDR2 is YSYEKL in the germline V gene. Germline trimming cut 4 bases from V and 7 bases from J; bases unmatched to any gene: 10. The CDR3 spells CASSPGWLAGVNEQFF. CDR3 coding DNA: TGCGCCAGCAGCCCCGGTTGGCTAGCGGGAGTAAATGAGCAGTTCTTC.

Of note for this clone: This may stem from a read error, because a much larger clone lies one nucleotide away. This chain uses TRBV6-6 with TRBJ2-7; TRBD1 agrees at 7 bases. The CDR3 is 13 residues long. Germline V gives CDR1 MNHNY, CDR2 SVGAGI (reference sequence). Losses at the gene ends were 4 bases for V and 2 bases for J; bases not matched to a gene: 2. The CDR3 bases are TGTGCCAGCAGTTTCCAGGGGGCCTACGAGCAGTACTTC. Translated, it gives CASSFQGAYEQYF.

V usage is TRBV4-3 and J usage is TRBJ2-7; 7 nucleotides match TRBD1. With V trimmed by 1 base and J by 6 bases, 6 bases remained unmatched. The germline V gene encodes CDR1 LGHNA and CDR2 YSLEER. This CDR3 is 14 amino acids long. The CDR3, as DNA: TGCGCCAGCAGCCAAGCACAGGGGCTTGGCGAGCAGTACTTC. Translating it yields CASSQAQGLGEQYF.